This T cell receptor (beta chain) was captured in a study of blood T cell repertoires in COVID-19. Clones were read by immunoSEQ multiplex PCR, and TCRdb kept only the in-frame ones, dropping some. The table lists about 260,000 clones, around 90% of them singletons. CDR3 size: 14 residues. V lost 0 bases and J lost 4, with 10 bases in between. Germline-derived CDR1 and CDR2 are SGHNT and YYREEE (reference sequence). The TCR originated in a woman between 45 and 60 years old who had recovered from COVID-19. V and J are TRBV5-4 and TRBJ1-2, with D possibly being TRBD1 (5 bases). The sample was peripheral blood. The CDR3 sequence is CASSLGGRSYGYTF. The CDR3 DNA reads as TGTGCCAGCAGCTTGGGGGGCAGGAGCTATGGCTACACCTTC.